This TCR beta chain was sequenced in a study of T-cell reconstitution after alpha-beta-depleted transplantation in children. This clonotype was seen a few times. This CDR3 is 14 amino acids long. The V gene's germline CDR1 is SQVTM and CDR2 ANQGSEA. Trimming removed 3 bases from V and 6 bases from J, with 17 bases in between. Construction of the TCRbeta library involved unique molecular identifiers. One entry per CDR3 protein results from TCRdb running MiXCR on the PCR reads. The sample contains 500,000 or so distinct CDR3 sequences, about 30% of which appear only once. The rearrangement uses TRBV29-1 and TRBJ1-2; D gene uncertain. This TCR was sampled from a human donor who donated a stem cell graft to a child with aplastic anemia. The sample in question was PBMCs from the stem cell graft donor, obtained from the stem cell graft. The CDR3 DNA is TGCAGCGTTGACCCGGGGTCCGTAATCGATGGCTACACCTTC. This translates into CSVDPGSVIDGYTF.